Reported below is one T cell receptor (beta chain). Its antigen is not known. Researchers picked out CD4+ and CD8+ T cells from PBMCs by sorting. The sample originates from a study of CD8+ T cells in alopecia areata. General study findings and limits: It was lesional scalp, especially alopecia totalis/universalis, that showed higher clonality than normal scalp.

Sequencing relied on a cDNA template that was reverse transcribed from extracted RNA. Sequencing was performed with immunoSEQ multiplex PCR; in TCRdb, only in-frame clones are kept and a portion is missing. In the table there are 200,000 to 250,000 clones, about 61% of which are singletons. This CDR3 comprises 15 residues. Looked up from germline, CDR1 is MNHEY and CDR2 is SMNVEV (reference sequence). V dropped 6 bases and J dropped 2 bases, with 16 bases sitting between them. The rearrangement links TRBV27 to TRBJ2-5, with a weak D call TRBD2 (6 bases). The TCR sequence derives from a human donor in good health. The sequenced sample was CD8+ T cells sorted from blood. The CDR3 here is CASSPRGMQQETQYF. CDR3 in DNA: TGTGCCAGCAGCCCCCGCGGGATGCAGCAAGAGACCCAGTACTTC.